The 27 T cell receptor beta chains below all came from one sample that was sequenced in a study of T cell responses to AZD1222 COVID-19 vaccine. Assay used: immunoSEQ multiplex PCR; TCRdb lists only in-frame clones, some missing. The sample holds over 100,000 clones, around 90% seen once. The specimen was peripheral blood, collected on day 0 of AZD1222 vaccination. Source of these receptors: an adult in good health.

The V call is TRBV5-4, the J call TRBJ2-7; 7 positions agree with TRBD1. The CDR3 has 16 residues. The V gene end was trimmed by 0 bases and the J gene end by 7 bases; junction bases not matched to a gene: 13. CDR1 is SGHNT, CDR2 YYREEE, per germline (reference sequence). The CDR3 DNA reads as TGTGCCAGCAGCTTGGGACAGGGATTAGAGTCTCTGGAGCAGTACTTC. Encoded protein: CASSLGQGLESLEQYF.

CDR3 DNA sequence: TGTGCCAGTGGAAGAGATCTAGGGGGCGTTGAAGCTTTCTTT. It translates to CASGRDLGGVEAFF. The V and J genes are TRBV19 and TRBJ1-1; TRBD1 matches at 7 bases. The J segment lost 7 bases and the V segment lost 8 bases, leaving 13 bases of the junction unmatched. The germline CDR1 and CDR2 sequences are LNHDA and SQIVND (reference sequence). The CDR3 consists of 14 residues.

The chain joins TRBV10-3 to TRBJ2-7; unclear D gene. Trimming cost V 3 bases and J 7 bases, with 10 bases left between them. In germline, CDR1 is ENHRY, CDR2 SYGVKD. The CDR3 loop spans 12 amino acids. CDR3 region: CAISEPTFEQYF. CDR3 nucleotides: TGTGCCATCAGTGAACCGACCTTTGAGCAGTACTTC.

This sequence joins TRBV29-1 and TRBJ2-1; 10 positions match TRBD2. This CDR3 region has 14 residues. The V gene end was trimmed by 7 bases and the J gene end by 7 bases; junction bases not matched to a gene: 10. Germline-derived CDR1 and CDR2 are SQVTM and ANQGSEA. CDR3 nucleotide sequence: TGCAGCGCAGTAGCGGGGGGTTTGGGGAATGAGCAGTTCTTC. Protein product: CSAVAGGLGNEQFF.

The chain has TRBV6-4 and TRBJ1-2; no clear D. Germline lookup yields CDR1 MRHNA and CDR2 SNTAGT. V gave up 8 bases and J gave up 3 bases, with 19 bases separating them. This CDR3 has 15 residues. The CDR3 DNA sequence: TGTGCCAGCCGCTCCGGCCCCTCGGGGTACTATGGCTACACCTTC. It yields the protein CASRSGPSGYYGYTF.

The chain is built from TRBV13 and TRBJ1-2, with D hard to call. The V end lost 2 bases, the J end lost 4 bases, and 11 bases lay between the germline ends. Germline-derived CDR1 and CDR2 are PRHDT and FYEKMQ (reference sequence). The CDR3 has 14 amino acids. Written as DNA, the CDR3 is TGTGCCAGCAGCTTACAGAGGCTCGGCTATGGCTACACCTTC. It is translated as CASSLQRLGYGYTF.

This clone was picked up one time. This sequence joins TRBV7-2 and TRBJ1-5; TRBD1 matches at 8 bases. Germline lookup yields CDR1 SGHTA and CDR2 FQGNSA. The CDR3 runs to 14 residues. With V trimmed by 5 bases and J by 2 bases, 2 bases remained unmatched. The CDR3 sequence: CASSPDRGNQPQHF. The DNA for the CDR3 is TGTGCCAGCAGCCCGGACAGGGGCAATCAGCCCCAGCATTTT. Full variable domain (outside the CDR3, taken from reference TRBV7-2 and TRBJ1-5): GAGVSQSPSNKVTEKGKDVELRCDPISGHTALYWYRQSLGQGLEFLIYFQGNSAPDKSGLPSDRFSAERTGGSVSTLTIQRTQQEDSAVYLCASSPDRGNQPQHFGDGTRLSIL.

The chain joins TRBV27 to TRBJ2-1; 9 nucleotides match TRBD2. Trimming removed 8 bases from V and 9 bases from J; junction bases left unmatched: 11. The CDR3 runs 14 residues. CDR1 and CDR2 (germline): MNHEY, SMNVEV (reference sequence). The CDR3 sequence: CASGVLLAGSEQFF. The CDR3 DNA follows: TGTGCCAGCGGGGTGTTGCTAGCGGGGAGTGAGCAGTTCTTC.

This chain connects TRBV10-2 to TRBJ1-1; D call uncertain. The V end lost 3 bases, the J end lost 5 bases, and 10 bases lay between the germline ends. This CDR3 spans 13 amino acids. Germline V lookup: CDR1 WSHSY, CDR2 SAAADI. The CDR3 nucleotides read TGCGCCAGCAGTGAAGGTTCACTGACTGAAGCTTTCTTT. Translation: CASSEGSLTEAFF.

CDR3 coding DNA: TGTGCCAGCAGCTTCTGGATTAACACTGAAGCTTTCTTT. Translated: CASSFWINTEAFF. The rearrangement uses TRBV11-3 and TRBJ1-1; unclear D gene. This CDR3 is built from 13 residues. Germline V gives CDR1 SGHNT, CDR2 YENEEA. V lost 3 bases to trimming and J lost 2 bases, with 7 bases between them.

The chain has TRBV7-9 and TRBJ1-2, with 12 nucleotides matching TRBD1. The germline V gene has CDR1 SEHNR and CDR2 FQNEAQ (reference sequence). J lost 0 bases, V lost 10 bases, and 9 bases had no gene match. This CDR3 comprises 16 residues. The DNA of the CDR3 is TGTGCCACTCTCGGGACAGGGGGCGCAGCTAACTATGGCTACACCTTC. It yields the protein CATLGTGGAANYGYTF.

The J gene is TRBJ2-5, the V gene TRBV29-1; D is unclear. Between the trimmed V and J ends, which lost 0 bases and 4 bases, there was a span of 15 bases. This CDR3 has 15 amino acids. Germline V lookup: CDR1 SQVTM, CDR2 ANQGSEA. The CDR3 DNA follows: TGCAGCGTTGAAGATCAAGGCCGGGCTGGAGAGACCCAGTACTTC. Residues: CSVEDQGRAGETQYF.

The rearrangement uses TRBV29-1 and TRBJ2-2; 9 bases fit TRBD1. J gave up 2 bases and V 5 bases, and 12 bases lay outside the gene matches. This CDR3 region has 17 residues. Germline loops: CDR1 SQVTM, CDR2 ANQGSEA. This chain's CDR3 is CSVCNTPGQGNTGELFF. CDR3 DNA: TGCAGCGTTTGCAACACCCCGGGACAGGGCAACACCGGGGAGCTGTTTTTT.

This chain uses TRBV11-2 with TRBJ1-2; D possibly corresponds to TRBD1 (5 bases). CDR3 size: 13 residues. V was clipped by 7 bases and J by 7 bases, with 16 bases between them. The germline gives CDR1 SGHAT, CDR2 FQNNGV. The CDR3 here is CASTIQIGVGYTF. The CDR3 DNA reads TGTGCCAGCACCATCCAGATAGGGGTTGGCTACACCTTC.

The rearrangement uses TRBV5-1 and TRBJ1-2; D gene ambiguous. From germline, CDR1 is SGHRS and CDR2 YFSETQ. There are 15 residues in the CDR3. Between the trimmed V and J ends, which lost 3 bases and 2 bases, there was a span of 14 bases. In DNA, the CDR3 is TGCGCCAGCAGCTCCATAGGAGGACTGAACTATGGCTACACCTTC. Translating it yields CASSSIGGLNYGYTF.

V and J are TRBV30 and TRBJ1-6; tentative D call: TRBD1 (5 bases). CDR1 is GTSNPN and CDR2 is SVGIG in the germline V gene (reference sequence). Trimming stripped 3 bases from V and 9 bases from J, with 15 bases between. This CDR3 region has 14 residues. The DNA of the CDR3 is TGTGCCTGGAGAGGGATTTGGGACTCTTCACCCCTCCACTTT. This translates into CAWRGIWDSSPLHF.

The V gene is TRBV6-5, the J gene TRBJ1-2; D gene unclear. V was cut by 7 bases and J by 10 bases, with 16 bases left in between. This CDR3 is 12 amino acids long. Germline CDR1 reads MNHEY; CDR2 reads SVGAGI. In DNA, the CDR3 is TGTGCCAGCACCCCGGACCTACGACCCTACACCTTC. It translates to CASTPDLRPYTF.

This clone was recorded once. This sequence joins TRBV3-1 (or the pseudogene TRBV3-2) and TRBJ2-5; D gene uncertain. The CDR3 loop spans 12 amino acids. Germline V CDR1 and CDR2: LGHDT, YNNKEL (reference sequence). Trimming shortened V by 0 bases and J by 5 bases, and 4 bases separated the two germline ends. The chain's CDR3 is CASSQESETQYF. In nucleotides, the CDR3 is TGTGCCAGCAGCCAAGAGTCCGAGACCCAGTACTTC.

J is TRBJ1-1 and V is TRBV19; 10 positions match TRBD1. CDR1 and CDR2 from the germline V gene are LNHDA and SQIVND (reference sequence). This CDR3 region has 13 residues. The ends lost 4 bases at V and 9 bases at J; junction bases unmatched: 5. The CDR3 loop reads CASSKGTGDKAFF. The CDR3 DNA reads TGTGCCAGTAGTAAAGGGACAGGGGATAAAGCTTTCTTT.

The CDR3 region is CASSQAVIGGTEAFF. The DNA for the CDR3 is TGCGCCAGCAGCCAAGCGGTGATAGGGGGTACTGAAGCTTTCTTT. This chain uses TRBV4-3 with TRBJ1-1; D perhaps matches TRBD1 (6 bases). The V gene lost 1 base and the J gene lost 5 bases, with 14 bases spanning the gap. This CDR3 is built from 15 residues. The V gene's germline CDR1 is LGHNA and CDR2 YSLEER.

The V and J genes are TRBV7-9 and TRBJ2-5, with 11 bases identical to TRBD2. The CDR3 spans 18 residues. CDR1 is SEHNR and CDR2 is FQNEAQ in the germline V gene (reference sequence). The trim removed 5 bases at V and 3 bases at J, leaving 14 bases unmatched. CDR3 in DNA: TGTGCCAGCAGCCACTTAGGCGGGGCTAGCGGGGGGAAAGAGACCCAGTACTTC. Translation gives CASSHLGGASGGKETQYF.

The rearrangement joins TRBV10-2 to TRBJ1-4, with D possibly matching TRBD1 (6 bases). The germline gives CDR1 WSHSY, CDR2 SAAADI. The V gene lost 8 bases and the J gene lost 8 bases, with 18 bases spanning the gap. This CDR3 comprises 14 residues. The CDR3 protein is CASRGTNLKEKLFF. The CDR3 nucleotides read TGCGCCAGCCGGGGGACAAACTTAAAAGAAAAACTGTTTTTT.

V usage is TRBV9 and J usage is TRBJ2-1; TRBD2 agrees at 8 bases. Germline V gives CDR1 SGDLS, CDR2 YYNGEE. The CDR3 is 19 amino acids. V gave up 0 bases and J gave up 2 bases; unmatched junction bases: 13. The CDR3 region has the DNA TGTGCCAGCAGCGTAGCTCCGGGGGGGATAAATCCTCCCTACAATGAGCAGTTCTTC. This gives the protein CASSVAPGGINPPYNEQFF.

The chain employs TRBV7-2 and TRBJ2-1, with D possibly being TRBD1 (5 bases). CDR1 is SGHTA and CDR2 is FQGNSA in the germline V gene. The CDR3 is 13 amino acids. Trimming left V 5 bases short and J 4 bases short, with 9 bases between. CDR3 region: CASSADRYNEQFF. CDR3 in DNA: TGTGCCAGCAGCGCCGACAGATACAATGAGCAGTTCTTC.

The rearrangement links TRBV11-2 to TRBJ2-5, with D maybe TRBD1 (5 bases). Germline V lookup: CDR1 SGHAT, CDR2 FQNNGV. With 0 bases removed from V and 4 bases from J, the gap between germline ends came to 9 bases. The CDR3 spans 14 residues. The CDR3 DNA reads as TGTGCCAGCAGCTTAGAGGCAGGGATAGAGACCCAGTACTTC. Translation: CASSLEAGIETQYF.

In this sample, this clone turned up once. The chain links TRBV7-9 to TRBJ2-5, with D perhaps matching TRBD1 or TRBD2 (5 bases each). The CDR3 covers 15 residues. V lost 5 bases and J 1 base, leaving 14 bases between the germline ends. Germline CDR1 SEHNR, CDR2 FQNEAQ (reference sequence). The CDR3 protein is CASSPGAGGQETQYF. In DNA, the CDR3 is TGTGCCAGCAGCCCTGGGGCAGGAGGCCAAGAGACCCAGTACTTC.

Here the CDR3 reads CASSLRVEDPSYGYTF. In nucleotides, the CDR3 is TGTGCCAGCAGCTTGAGAGTAGAGGACCCGTCCTATGGCTACACCTTC. V gene TRBV5-5 combines with J gene TRBJ1-2; D remains unclear. The CDR3 loop spans 16 amino acids. V was shortened by 1 base and J by 4 bases, with 17 bases between the two germline ends. From germline, CDR1 is SGHKS and CDR2 YYEKEE (reference sequence).